These 18 T cell receptor beta chains share one sample of origin, sequenced in a study of T cells in women clearing cervical HPV infection. Generated by immunoSEQ multiplex PCR, the TCRdb table keeps only in-frame clones and is missing some. Recorded here are about 30,000 clones; the top ten clones represent approximately 20%. Sequenced material: blood buffy coat. The receptors originated from a woman between 18 and 75 years old with a cervical HPV16 infection that either progressed to CIN3+ or cleared (not recorded which).

Note on this clone: The read terminates 3 residues before the CDR3 end, so the remaining end is supplied by the germline J gene. V gene TRBV2 combines with J gene TRBJ1-4; D is undetermined. This CDR3 is 10 amino acids long. Germline V lookup: CDR1 SNHLY, CDR2 FYNNEI. Trimming shortened V by 8 bases and J by 10 bases, and 8 bases separated the two germline ends. The sequenced CDR3 bases are TGTGCCAGCGATGGCGGAAAA. Protein: CASDGGK. From start to end, the CDR3 is CASDGGKLFF.

A word on this clone: This CDR3 is also generated by other DNA sequences in the sample. CDR3 DNA, as far as it was read: TGCAGTGCTAGTAGGGGCATAGCCGGAAACACC. It codes for CSASRGIAGNT. The whole CDR3 region reads CSASRGIAGNTIYF. The chain recombines TRBV20-1 with TRBJ1-3, with a weak D call TRBD1 (5 bases). The read is 3 residues too short to cover the CDR3 end, so that end is filled in from the germline J gene. The CDR3 length is 14 residues. Trimming cost V 3 bases and J 4 bases, with 13 bases left between them. CDR1 is DFQATT, CDR2 SNEGSKA, per germline (reference sequence).

A note on this clone: The missing CDR3 end, 3 residues past where the read stops, is filled in from the germline J gene. The J gene is TRBJ2-7, the V gene TRBV12-3 or TRBV12-4; the D call may be TRBD1 or TRBD2 (7 bases each). V was trimmed by 4 bases and J by 5 bases, leaving 12 bases between them. This CDR3 has 13 amino acids. The part of the CDR3 DNA that was read is TGTGCCAGCAGTTGGGGAGGGGGCGACGAG. This gives the protein CASSWGGGDE. The full CDR3 sequence reads CASSWGGGDEQYF.

About this clone itself: The missing CDR3 end, 3 residues past where the read stops, is filled in from the germline J gene. The V call is TRBV20-1, the J call TRBJ2-3, with 10 bases lining up with TRBD1. The CDR3 extends over 14 amino acids. Germline assignment: CDR1 DFQATT and CDR2 SNEGSKA (reference sequence). Trimming removed 5 bases from V and 4 bases from J; junction bases left unmatched: 6. CDR3 sequence reads: CSASGQGDSDTQYF. CDR3 DNA (partial): TGCAGTGCTTCTGGACAGGGGGATTCAGATACG.

A note on this clone: The read terminates 3 residues ahead of where the CDR3 ends, so the germline J gene completes it. The chain uses TRBV2 and TRBJ1-3; 7 bases are a match to TRBD1. CDR1 and CDR2 (germline): SNHLY, FYNNEI. V gave up 4 bases and J gave up 4 bases; unmatched junction bases: 10. There are 16 residues in the CDR3. The CDR3 is CASSAKNRDSGNTIYF. The part of the CDR3 DNA that was read is TGTGCCAGCAGTGCCAAAAACCGGGACAGCGGAAACACC. The full variable domain, in which reference TRBV2 and TRBJ1-3 provide the parts outside the CDR3, is EPEVTQTPSHQVTQMGQEVILRCVPISNHLYFYWYRQILGQKVEFLVSFYNNEISEKSEIFDDQFSVERPDGSNFTLKIRSTKLEDSAMYFCASSAKNRDSGNTIYFGEGSWLTVV.

Concerning this clone itself: The read comes to an end 3 residues before the CDR3 does, leaving the germline J gene to fill in the end. The rearrangement uses TRBV5-4 and TRBJ2-1, with TRBD2 matching over 10 bases. Germline V CDR1 and CDR2: SGHNT, YYREEE (reference sequence). CDR3 length equals 13 residues. The J segment lost 8 bases and the V segment lost 4 bases, leaving 3 bases of the junction unmatched. CDR3 in amino acids: CASSQRGGDEQFF. CDR3 DNA (partial): TGTGCCAGCAGCCAGCGGGGGGGCGATGAG.

Regarding this clone: The read gets to within 3 residues of the CDR3 end, and the germline J gene fills in the rest. The chain links TRBV7-9 to TRBJ2-4; weak D call: TRBD2 (6 bases). Germline V lookup: CDR1 SEHNR, CDR2 FQNEAQ (reference sequence). There are 14 residues in the CDR3. The chain's CDR3 is CASGGRDFYYGQYF. The sequenced CDR3 bases are TGTGCCAGCGGGGGTCGGGACTTCTACTATGGT.

A note on this clone: The read ends 3 residues before the CDR3 terminus; that terminus is restored from the germline J gene. The chain combines TRBV20-1 with TRBJ2-5, with 11 bases lining up with TRBD2. The CDR3 loop spans 21 amino acids. The germline gives CDR1 DFQATT, CDR2 SNEGSKA (reference sequence). The V segment lost 0 bases and the J segment 1 base; nucleotides outside the gene matches: 19. This chain's CDR3 is CSARDSNRLTRLAGFQETQYF. Incomplete CDR3 DNA: TGCAGTGCTAGAGATTCAAATAGACTAACCCGACTAGCGGGATTCCAAGAGACC.

With regard to this clone: Coverage ceases 3 residues before the CDR3 finishes, and the germline J gene fills in the end. V usage is TRBV6-1 and J usage is TRBJ1-5, with 8 positions matching TRBD1. CDR3 length equals 15 residues. Losses at the gene ends were 5 bases for V and 3 bases for J; bases not matched to a gene: 6. CDR1 and CDR2 from the germline V gene are MNHNS and SASEGT. CDR3 amino acids: CASSKDRGNNQPQHF. The CDR3 DNA, read in part, is TGTGCCAGCAGTAAAGACAGGGGAAACAATCAGCCC.

With regard to this clone: The CDR3 end is not reached by the read, which stops 3 residues before it; the germline J gene fills it in. This chain joins TRBV6-1 and TRBJ2-3; D might be TRBD2 (6 bases). From germline, CDR1 is MNHNS and CDR2 SASEGT. The CDR3 consists of 14 residues. CDR3 bases read: TGTGCCAGCAGTGGCGCGGGACTCAATCAGCCG. This translates into CASSGAGLNQP. The full-length CDR3 reads as CASSGAGLNQPQYF.

CDR3 DNA, as far as it was read: TGTGCTAGTGTCCTGGTGAAGGGACTAGCGGGAGGGGGGCAAGAGACC. Its protein is CASVLVKGLAGGGQET. The whole CDR3 region reads CASVLVKGLAGGGQETQYF. The chain carries TRBV12-5 and TRBJ2-5; 16 bases match TRBD2. The read gets to within 3 residues of the CDR3 end, and the germline J gene fills in the rest. The germline CDR1 and CDR2 sequences are LGHNT and FRNRAP. The CDR3 totals 19 residues. Losses at the gene ends were 7 bases for V and 2 bases for J; bases not matched to a gene: 13. Variable domain in full (rest from reference TRBV12-5 and TRBJ2-5): DARVTQTPRHKVTEMGQEVTMRCQPILGHNTVFWYRQTMMQGLELLAYFRNRAPLDDSGMPKDRFSAEMPDATLATLKIQPSEPRDSAVYFCASVLVKGLAGGGQETQYFGPGTRLLVL.

As for this clone: The read ends 3 residues early relative to the CDR3; the germline J gene fills the gap. The chain couples TRBV4-1 to TRBJ2-7; 12 positions agree with TRBD1. The CDR3 covers 16 residues. The germline V gene has CDR1 MGHRA and CDR2 YSYEKL. J gave up 6 bases and V 3 bases, and 9 bases lay outside the gene matches. The CDR3 sequence: CASSHEPPGQGAEQYF. The sequenced part of the CDR3 DNA is TGCGCCAGCAGCCACGAGCCCCCGGGACAGGGGGCCGAG.

As regards this clone: The CDR3 end falls 3 residues outside the read, so it is completed with the germline J gene. The chain recombines TRBV7-2 with TRBJ2-5; D perhaps matches TRBD2 (7 bases). Between the trimmed V and J ends, which lost 1 base and 5 bases, there was a span of 14 bases. The CDR3 is 15 amino acids. Germline-derived CDR1 and CDR2 are SGHTA and FQGNSA. CDR3 DNA (partial): TGTGCCAGCAGCTTAGGTGGGGGGGCCGGGGAGACC. It translates to CASSLGGGAGET. Given in full, the CDR3 is CASSLGGGAGETQYF.

To note about this clone: Sequencing ends 3 residues short of the CDR3 end; the germline J gene provides the rest. Additional DNA sequences in this sample encode the identical CDR3. The J gene is TRBJ2-5, the V gene TRBV5-1, with 11 bases that match TRBD1. The CDR3 loop spans 16 amino acids. Per germline, CDR1 SGHRS and CDR2 YFSETQ. The V segment lost 4 bases and the J segment 0 bases; nucleotides outside the gene matches: 5. The sequenced CDR3 bases are TGCGCCAGCAGCGGCGGGACAGGGGGGTACCAAGAGACC. It codes for CASSGGTGGYQET. The whole CDR3 sequence is CASSGGTGGYQETQYF.

In the case of this clone: Read data end 3 residues before the CDR3 end; the end is taken from the germline J gene. This sequence joins TRBV7-9 and TRBJ1-1; D may be TRBD1 (5 bases). The CDR3 is made up of 13 amino acids. The V end was cut by 1 base, the J end by 5 bases, with 8 bases between. CDR1 is SEHNR and CDR2 is FQNEAQ in the germline V gene (reference sequence). The CDR3 DNA, read in part, is TGTGCCAGCAGCTTAGGGGGCGTAACTGAA. Encoded protein: CASSLGGVTE. The entire CDR3 reads CASSLGGVTEAFF.

A note on this clone: The missing CDR3 end, 3 residues past where the read stops, is filled in from the germline J gene. V is TRBV5-5 and J is TRBJ2-7, with a possible D match to TRBD1 (6 bases). Trimming shortened V by 7 bases and J by 2 bases, and 16 bases separated the two germline ends. This CDR3 has 14 residues. CDR1 and CDR2 from the germline V gene are SGHKS and YYEKEE (reference sequence). CDR3 loop: CASSRVSGAYEQYF. Incomplete CDR3 DNA: TGTGCCAGCTCTCGGGTCTCAGGGGCCTACGAG.

Details on this clone: The CDR3 extends 3 residues past the end of the read, so its final part is completed from the germline J gene. The chain is built from TRBV27 and TRBJ1-3, with D possibly matching TRBD1 (5 bases). The CDR3 is 11 residues long. Deletions cut 10 bases from V and 4 bases from J, with 8 bases between. In germline, CDR1 is MNHEY, CDR2 SMNVEV (reference sequence). The CDR3 is CATRQGNTIYF. CDR3 bases read: TGTGCCACCCGACAGGGAAACACC.

Regarding this clone: The CDR3 is cut off 3 residues early in the read; its end comes from the germline J gene. The chain is built from TRBV20-1 and TRBJ2-7; the D gene is possibly TRBD1 (6 bases). From germline, CDR1 is DFQATT and CDR2 SNEGSKA (reference sequence). This CDR3 is 16 amino acids long. The V gene lost 0 bases and the J gene lost 4 bases, with 19 bases spanning the gap. The DNA read from the CDR3 is TGCAGTGCTAGAGATCGCTTTAGGGACACATCATACGAG. Translated, it gives CSARDRFRDTSYE. From start to end, the CDR3 is CSARDRFRDTSYEQYF.